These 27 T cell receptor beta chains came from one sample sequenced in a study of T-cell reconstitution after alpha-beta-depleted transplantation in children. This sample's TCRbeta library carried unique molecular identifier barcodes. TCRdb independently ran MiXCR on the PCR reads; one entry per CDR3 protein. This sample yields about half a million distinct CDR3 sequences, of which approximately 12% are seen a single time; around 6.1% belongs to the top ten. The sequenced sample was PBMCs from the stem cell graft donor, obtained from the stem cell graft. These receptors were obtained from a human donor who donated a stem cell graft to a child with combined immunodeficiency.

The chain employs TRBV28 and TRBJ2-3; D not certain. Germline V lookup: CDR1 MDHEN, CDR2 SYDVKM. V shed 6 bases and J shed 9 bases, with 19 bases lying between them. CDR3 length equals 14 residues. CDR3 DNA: TGTGCCAGCAGACCCCCGAAGGCGTACGGGACGCAGTATTTT. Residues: CASRPPKAYGTQYF. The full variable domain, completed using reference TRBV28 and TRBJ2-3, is DVKVTQSSRYLVKRTGEKVFLECVQDMDHENMFWYRQDPGLGLRLIYFSYDVKMKEKGDIPEGYSVSREKKERFSLILESASTNQTSMYLCASRPPKAYGTQYFGPGTRLTVL.

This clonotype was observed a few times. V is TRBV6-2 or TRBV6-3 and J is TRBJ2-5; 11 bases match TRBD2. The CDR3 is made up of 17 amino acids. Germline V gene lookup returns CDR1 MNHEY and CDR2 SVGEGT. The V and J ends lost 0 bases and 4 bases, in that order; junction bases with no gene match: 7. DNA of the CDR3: TGTGCCAGCAGTTACTCCCAGATTAGCGGGAGGGCAGAGACCCAGTACTTC. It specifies CASSYSQISGRAETQYF.

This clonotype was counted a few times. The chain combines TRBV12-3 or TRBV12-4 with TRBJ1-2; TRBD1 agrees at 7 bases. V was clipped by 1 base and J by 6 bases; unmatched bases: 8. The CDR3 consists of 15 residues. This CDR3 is CASSLGQGGFHGYTF. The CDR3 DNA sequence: TGTGCCAGCAGTTTAGGACAGGGAGGCTTCCATGGCTACACCTTC.

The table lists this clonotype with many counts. Written as DNA, the CDR3 is TGCAGTGCTAGAGACCCGAACACTGAAGCTTTCTTT. This gives the protein CSARDPNTEAFF. The chain couples TRBV20-1 to TRBJ1-1; no clear D. The CDR3 is made up of 12 amino acids. The V end was cut by 0 bases, the J end by 1 base, with 3 bases between. Germline V gives CDR1 DFQATT, CDR2 SNEGSKA (reference sequence).

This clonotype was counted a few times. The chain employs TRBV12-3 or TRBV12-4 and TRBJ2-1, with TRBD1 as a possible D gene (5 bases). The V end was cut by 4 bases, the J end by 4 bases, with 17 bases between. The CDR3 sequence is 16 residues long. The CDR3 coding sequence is TGTGCCAGCAGTTCTACCCCACACAGGAAATACAATGAGCAGTTCTTC. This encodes CASSSTPHRKYNEQFF.

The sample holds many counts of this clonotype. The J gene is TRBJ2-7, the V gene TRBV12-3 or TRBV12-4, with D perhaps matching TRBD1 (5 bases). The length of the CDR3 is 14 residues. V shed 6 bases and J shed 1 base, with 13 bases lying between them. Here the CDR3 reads CASRPQGMSYEQYF. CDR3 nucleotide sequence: TGTGCCAGCAGACCTCAGGGTATGTCCTACGAGCAGTACTTC.

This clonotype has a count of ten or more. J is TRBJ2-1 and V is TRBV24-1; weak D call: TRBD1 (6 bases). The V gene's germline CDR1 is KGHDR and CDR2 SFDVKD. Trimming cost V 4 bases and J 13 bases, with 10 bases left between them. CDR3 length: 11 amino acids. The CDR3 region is CATSEDRIQFF. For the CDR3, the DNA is TGTGCCACCAGTGAAGACAGGATCCAGTTCTTC.

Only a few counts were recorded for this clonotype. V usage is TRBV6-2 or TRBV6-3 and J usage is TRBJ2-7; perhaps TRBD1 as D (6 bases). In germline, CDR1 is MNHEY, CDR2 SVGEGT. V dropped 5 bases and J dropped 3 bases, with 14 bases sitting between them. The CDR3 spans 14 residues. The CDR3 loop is CASSRDTDNYEQYF. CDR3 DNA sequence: TGTGCCAGCAGTCGGGACACTGACAACTACGAGCAGTACTTC.

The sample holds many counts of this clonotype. The CDR3 nucleotides read TGTGCCACCAGTGAATCCGGAAGAGAGGGCGCAGATACGCAGTATTTT. Translating gives CATSESGREGADTQYF. The chain recombines TRBV24-1 with TRBJ2-3; TRBD2 might be the D (5 bases). Trimming took off 4 bases at V and 4 bases at J, with 17 bases between the two ends. Germline CDR1 is KGHDR and CDR2 is SFDVKD. The CDR3 spans 16 residues.

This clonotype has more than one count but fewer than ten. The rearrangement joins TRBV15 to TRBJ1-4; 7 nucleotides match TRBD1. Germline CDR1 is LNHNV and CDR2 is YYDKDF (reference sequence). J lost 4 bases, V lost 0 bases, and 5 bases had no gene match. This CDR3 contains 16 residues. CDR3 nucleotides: TGTGCCACCAGCAGAGACCTGGGACAGAGTAATGAAAAACTGTTTTTT. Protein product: CATSRDLGQSNEKLFF.

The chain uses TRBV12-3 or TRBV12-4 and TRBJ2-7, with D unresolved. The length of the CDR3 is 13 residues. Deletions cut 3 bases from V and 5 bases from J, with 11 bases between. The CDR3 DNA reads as TGTGCCAGCAGTTTCTCCAGGCTAGACGAGCAGTACTTC. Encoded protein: CASSFSRLDEQYF.

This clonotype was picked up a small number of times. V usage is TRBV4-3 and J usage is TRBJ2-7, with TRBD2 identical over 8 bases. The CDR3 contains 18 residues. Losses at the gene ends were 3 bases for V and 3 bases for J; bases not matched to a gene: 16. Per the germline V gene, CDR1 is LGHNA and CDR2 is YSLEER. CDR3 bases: TGCGCCAGCAGCCACGGCTCGACAATAAGCGGGAGAGGCTACGAGCAGTACTTC. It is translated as CASSHGSTISGRGYEQYF.

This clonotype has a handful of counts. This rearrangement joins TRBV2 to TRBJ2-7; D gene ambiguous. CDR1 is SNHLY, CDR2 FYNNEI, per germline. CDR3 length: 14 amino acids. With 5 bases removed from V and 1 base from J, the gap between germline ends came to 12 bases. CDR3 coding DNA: TGTGCCAGCAGTTGGCTAGGGATTTCCTACGAGCAGTACTTC. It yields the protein CASSWLGISYEQYF.

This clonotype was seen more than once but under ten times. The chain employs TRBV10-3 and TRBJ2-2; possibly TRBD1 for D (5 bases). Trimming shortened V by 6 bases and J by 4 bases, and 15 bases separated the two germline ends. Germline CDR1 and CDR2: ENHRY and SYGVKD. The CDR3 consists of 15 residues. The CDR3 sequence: CAISWANQGTGELFF. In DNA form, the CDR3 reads TGTGCCATCAGCTGGGCCAATCAGGGCACCGGGGAGCTGTTTTTT.

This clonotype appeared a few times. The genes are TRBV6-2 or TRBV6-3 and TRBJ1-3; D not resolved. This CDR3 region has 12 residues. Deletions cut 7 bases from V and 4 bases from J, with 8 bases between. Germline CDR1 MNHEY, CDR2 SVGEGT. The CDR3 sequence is CASNTIGNTIYF. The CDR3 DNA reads TGTGCCAGCAATACCATCGGAAACACCATATATTTT.

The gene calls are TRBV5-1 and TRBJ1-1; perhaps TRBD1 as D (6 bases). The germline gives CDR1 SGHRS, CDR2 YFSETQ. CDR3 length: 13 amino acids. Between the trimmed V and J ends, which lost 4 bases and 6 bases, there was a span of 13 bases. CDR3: CASSTYRDAEAFF. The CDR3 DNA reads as TGCGCCAGCAGCACTTACAGGGACGCTGAAGCTTTCTTT.

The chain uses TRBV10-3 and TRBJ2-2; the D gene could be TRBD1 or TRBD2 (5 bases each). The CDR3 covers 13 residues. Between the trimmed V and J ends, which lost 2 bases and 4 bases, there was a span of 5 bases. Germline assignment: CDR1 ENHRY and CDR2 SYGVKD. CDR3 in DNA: TGTGCCATCAGTGAGGGGGGCACCGGGGAGCTGTTTTTT. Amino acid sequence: CAISEGGTGELFF.

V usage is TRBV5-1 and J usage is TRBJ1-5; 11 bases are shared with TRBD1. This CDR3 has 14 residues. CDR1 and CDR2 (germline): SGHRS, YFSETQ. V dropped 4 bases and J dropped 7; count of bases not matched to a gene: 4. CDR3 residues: CASSGTGGKQPQHF. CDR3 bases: TGCGCCAGCAGCGGGACAGGGGGAAAACAGCCCCAGCATTTT.

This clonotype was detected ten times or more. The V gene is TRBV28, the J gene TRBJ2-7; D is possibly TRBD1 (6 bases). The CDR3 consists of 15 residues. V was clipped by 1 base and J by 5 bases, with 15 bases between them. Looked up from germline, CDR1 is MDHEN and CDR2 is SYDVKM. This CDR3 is CASSLFDQQGNEQYF. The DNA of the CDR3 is TGTGCCAGCAGTTTATTCGATCAACAGGGAAACGAGCAGTACTTC.

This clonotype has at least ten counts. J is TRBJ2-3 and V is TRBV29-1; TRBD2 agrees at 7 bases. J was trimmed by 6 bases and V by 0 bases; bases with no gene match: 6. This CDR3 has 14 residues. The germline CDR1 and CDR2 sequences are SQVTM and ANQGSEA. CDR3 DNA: TGCAGCGTTGAAGATCTCGGGGAGGGCGATACGCAGTATTTT. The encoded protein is CSVEDLGEGDTQYF.

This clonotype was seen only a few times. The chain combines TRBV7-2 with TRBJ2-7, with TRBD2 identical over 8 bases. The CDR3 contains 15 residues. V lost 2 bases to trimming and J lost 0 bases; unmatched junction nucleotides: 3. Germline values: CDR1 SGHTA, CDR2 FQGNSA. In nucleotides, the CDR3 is TGTGCCAGCAGCTTACAAGCGGGGGCCTCCTACGAGCAGTACTTC. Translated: CASSLQAGASYEQYF. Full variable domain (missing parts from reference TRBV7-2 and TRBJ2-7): GAGVSQSPSNKVTEKGKDVELRCDPISGHTALYWYRQSLGQGLEFLIYFQGNSAPDKSGLPSDRFSAERTGGSVSTLTIQRTQQEDSAVYLCASSLQAGASYEQYFGPGTRLTVT.

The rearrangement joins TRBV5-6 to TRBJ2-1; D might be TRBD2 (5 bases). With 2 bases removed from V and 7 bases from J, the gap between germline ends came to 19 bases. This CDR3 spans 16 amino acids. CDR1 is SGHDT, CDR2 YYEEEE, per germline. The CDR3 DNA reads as TGTGCCAGCAGCTTTCTGTCCGGGGAAGTCGGGAATGAGCAGTTCTTC. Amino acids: CASSFLSGEVGNEQFF.

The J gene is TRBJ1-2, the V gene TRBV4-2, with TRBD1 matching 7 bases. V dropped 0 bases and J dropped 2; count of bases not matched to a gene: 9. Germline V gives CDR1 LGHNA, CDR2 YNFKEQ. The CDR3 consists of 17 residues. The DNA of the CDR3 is TGTGCCAGCAGCCAAGATCTCGGGACAGCGGACAACTATGGCTACACCTTC. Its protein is CASSQDLGTADNYGYTF.

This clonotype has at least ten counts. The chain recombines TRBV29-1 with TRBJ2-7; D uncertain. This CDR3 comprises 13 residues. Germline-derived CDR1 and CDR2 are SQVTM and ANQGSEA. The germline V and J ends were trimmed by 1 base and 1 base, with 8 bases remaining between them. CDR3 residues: CSVEGSSSYEQYF. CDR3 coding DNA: TGCAGCGTTGAAGGGAGTTCGTCCTACGAGCAGTACTTC.

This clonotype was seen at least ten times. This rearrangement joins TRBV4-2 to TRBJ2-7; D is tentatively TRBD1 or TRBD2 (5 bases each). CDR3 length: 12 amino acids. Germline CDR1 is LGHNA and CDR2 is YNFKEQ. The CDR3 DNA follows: TGTGTGGGACCGCGGCTCCACTACGAGCAGTACTTC. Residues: CVGPRLHYEQYF.

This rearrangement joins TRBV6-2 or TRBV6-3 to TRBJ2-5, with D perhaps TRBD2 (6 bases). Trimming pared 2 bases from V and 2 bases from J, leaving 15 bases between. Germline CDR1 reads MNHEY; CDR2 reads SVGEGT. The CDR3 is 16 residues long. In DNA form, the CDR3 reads TGTGCCAGCAGTTACGACGTGCGTAGCGGACAAGAGACCCAGTACTTC. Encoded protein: CASSYDVRSGQETQYF.

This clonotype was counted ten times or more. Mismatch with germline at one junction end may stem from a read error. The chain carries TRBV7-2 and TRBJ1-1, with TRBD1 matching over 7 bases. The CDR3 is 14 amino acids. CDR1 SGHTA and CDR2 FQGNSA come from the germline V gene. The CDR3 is CASSQTGSWTEAFF. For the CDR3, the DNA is TGTGCCAGCAGCCAGACAGGGTCCTGGACTGAAGCCTTCTTT. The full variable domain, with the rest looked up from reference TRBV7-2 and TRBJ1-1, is GAGVSQSPSNKVTEKGKDVELRCDPISGHTALYWYRQSLGQGLEFLIYFQGNSAPDKSGLPSDRFSAERTGGSVSTLTIQRTQQEDSAVYLCASSQTGSWTEAFFGQGTRLTVV.